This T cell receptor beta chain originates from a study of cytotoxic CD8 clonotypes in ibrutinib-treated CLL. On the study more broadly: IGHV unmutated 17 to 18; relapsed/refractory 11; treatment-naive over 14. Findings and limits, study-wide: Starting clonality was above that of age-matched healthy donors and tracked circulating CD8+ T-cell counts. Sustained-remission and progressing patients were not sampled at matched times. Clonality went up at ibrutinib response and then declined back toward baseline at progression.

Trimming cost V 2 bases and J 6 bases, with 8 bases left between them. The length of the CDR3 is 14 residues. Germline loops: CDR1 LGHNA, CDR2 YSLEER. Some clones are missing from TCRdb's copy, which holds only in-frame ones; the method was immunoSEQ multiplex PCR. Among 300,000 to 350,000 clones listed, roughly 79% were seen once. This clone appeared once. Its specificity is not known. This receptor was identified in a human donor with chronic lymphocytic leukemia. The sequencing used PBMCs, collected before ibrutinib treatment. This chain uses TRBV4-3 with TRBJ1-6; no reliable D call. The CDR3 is CASSQLSVNSPLHF. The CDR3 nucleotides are TGCGCCAGCAGCCAACTATCCGTTAATTCACCCCTCCACTTT.